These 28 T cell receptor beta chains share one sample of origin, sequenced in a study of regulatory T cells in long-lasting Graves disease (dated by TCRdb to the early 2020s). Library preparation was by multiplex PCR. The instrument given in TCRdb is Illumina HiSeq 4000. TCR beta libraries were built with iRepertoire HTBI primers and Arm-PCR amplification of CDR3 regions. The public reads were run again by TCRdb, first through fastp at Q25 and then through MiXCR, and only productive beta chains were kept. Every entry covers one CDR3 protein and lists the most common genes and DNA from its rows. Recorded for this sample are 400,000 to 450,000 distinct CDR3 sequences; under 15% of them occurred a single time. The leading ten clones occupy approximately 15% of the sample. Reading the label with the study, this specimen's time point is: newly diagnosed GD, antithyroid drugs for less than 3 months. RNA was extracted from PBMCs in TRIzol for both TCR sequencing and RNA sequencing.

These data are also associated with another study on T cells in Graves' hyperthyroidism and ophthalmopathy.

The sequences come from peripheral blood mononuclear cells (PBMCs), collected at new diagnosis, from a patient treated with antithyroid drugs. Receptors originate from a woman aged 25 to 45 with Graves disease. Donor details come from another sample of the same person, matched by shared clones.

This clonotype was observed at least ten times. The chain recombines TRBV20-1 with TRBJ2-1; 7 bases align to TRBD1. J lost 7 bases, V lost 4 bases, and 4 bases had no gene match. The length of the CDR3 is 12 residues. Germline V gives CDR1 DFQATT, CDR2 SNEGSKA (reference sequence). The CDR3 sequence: CSATPTGNEQFF. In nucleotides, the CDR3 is TGCAGTGCTACCCCGACAGGGAATGAGCAGTTCTTC.

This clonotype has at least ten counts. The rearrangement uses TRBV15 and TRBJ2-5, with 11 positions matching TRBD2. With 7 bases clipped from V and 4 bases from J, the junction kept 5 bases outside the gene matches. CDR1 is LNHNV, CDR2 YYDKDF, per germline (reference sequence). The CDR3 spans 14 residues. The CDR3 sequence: CATTYGLAGETQYF. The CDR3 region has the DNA TGTGCCACCACCTACGGACTAGCGGGAGAGACCCAGTACTTC.

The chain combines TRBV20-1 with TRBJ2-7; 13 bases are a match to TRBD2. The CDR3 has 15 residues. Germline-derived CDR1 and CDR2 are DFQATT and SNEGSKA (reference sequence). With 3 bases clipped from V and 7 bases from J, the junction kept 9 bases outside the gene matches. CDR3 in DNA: TGCAGTGCTAGTGCCTCGGGACTAGCGGGATGGGAGCAGTACTTC. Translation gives CSASASGLAGWEQYF.

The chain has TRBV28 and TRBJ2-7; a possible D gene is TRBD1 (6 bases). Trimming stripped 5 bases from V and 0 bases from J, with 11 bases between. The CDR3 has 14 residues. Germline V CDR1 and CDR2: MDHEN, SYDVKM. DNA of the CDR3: TGTGCCAGCAGTGATCGGGACAACTCCTACGAGCAGTACTTC. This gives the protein CASSDRDNSYEQYF.

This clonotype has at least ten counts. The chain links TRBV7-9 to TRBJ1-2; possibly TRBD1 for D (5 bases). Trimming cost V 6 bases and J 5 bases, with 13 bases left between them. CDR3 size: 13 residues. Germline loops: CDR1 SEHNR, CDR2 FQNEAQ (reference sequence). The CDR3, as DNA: TGTGCCAGCAGTCGTGGGACGGAGTATGGCTACACCTTC. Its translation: CASSRGTEYGYTF.

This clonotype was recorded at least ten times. The CDR3 sequence is CASSYQLGTGSYNEQFF. DNA for the CDR3: TGTGCCAGCAGTTACCAACTCGGGACAGGGTCCTACAATGAGCAGTTCTTC. The rearrangement uses TRBV6-5 and TRBJ2-1; 9 bases map to TRBD1. The V gene end was trimmed by 2 bases and the J gene end by 1 base; junction bases not matched to a gene: 6. Germline V lookup: CDR1 MNHEY, CDR2 SVGAGI. The CDR3 runs to 17 residues.

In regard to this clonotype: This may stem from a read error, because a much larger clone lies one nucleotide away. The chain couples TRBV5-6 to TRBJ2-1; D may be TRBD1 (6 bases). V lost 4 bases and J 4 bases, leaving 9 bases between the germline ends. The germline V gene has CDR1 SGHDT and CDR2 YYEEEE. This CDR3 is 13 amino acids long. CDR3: CASSRDTYNEQFF. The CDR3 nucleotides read TGTGCCAGCAGCCGGGACACTTACAATGAGCAGTTCTTC.

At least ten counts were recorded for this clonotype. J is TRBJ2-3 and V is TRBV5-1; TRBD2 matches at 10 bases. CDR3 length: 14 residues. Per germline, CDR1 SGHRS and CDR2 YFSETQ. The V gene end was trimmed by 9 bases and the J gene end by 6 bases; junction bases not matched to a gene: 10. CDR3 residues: CATASSGSVDTQYF. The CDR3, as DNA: TGCGCCACAGCCTCTAGCGGGAGTGTGGATACGCAGTATTTT.

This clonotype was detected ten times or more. DNA of the CDR3: TGCGCCAGCAGCCTTAAGACTAGCGCCAGAGCTGGAGAGCAGTTCTTC. It is translated as CASSLKTSARAGEQFF. This rearrangement joins TRBV5-1 to TRBJ2-1; the match to TRBD2 covers 8 bases. V dropped 4 bases and J dropped 10; count of bases not matched to a gene: 16. CDR1 SGHRS and CDR2 YFSETQ come from the germline V gene. The CDR3 is made up of 16 amino acids.

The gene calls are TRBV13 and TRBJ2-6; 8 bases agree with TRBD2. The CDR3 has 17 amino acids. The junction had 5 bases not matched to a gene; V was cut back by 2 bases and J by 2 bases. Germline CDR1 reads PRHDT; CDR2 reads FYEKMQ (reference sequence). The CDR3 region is CASSLMAGGAGANVLTF. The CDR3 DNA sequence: TGTGCCAGCAGCTTAATGGCGGGGGGAGCTGGGGCCAACGTCCTGACTTTC.

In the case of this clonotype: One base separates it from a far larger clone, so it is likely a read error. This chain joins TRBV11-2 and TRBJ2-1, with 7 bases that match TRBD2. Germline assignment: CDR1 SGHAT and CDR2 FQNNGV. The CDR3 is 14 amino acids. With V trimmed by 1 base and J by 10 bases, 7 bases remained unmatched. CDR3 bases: TGTGCCAGCAGCTTAGCAGCGGGGACCAACGAGCAGTTCTTC. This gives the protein CASSLAAGTNEQFF.

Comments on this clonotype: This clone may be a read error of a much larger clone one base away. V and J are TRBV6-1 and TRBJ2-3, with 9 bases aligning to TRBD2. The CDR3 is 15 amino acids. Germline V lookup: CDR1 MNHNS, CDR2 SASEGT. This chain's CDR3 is CASSISGSGTDTRYF. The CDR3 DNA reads TGTGCCAGCAGTATTAGCGGGAGTGGTACAGATACGCGGTATTTT.

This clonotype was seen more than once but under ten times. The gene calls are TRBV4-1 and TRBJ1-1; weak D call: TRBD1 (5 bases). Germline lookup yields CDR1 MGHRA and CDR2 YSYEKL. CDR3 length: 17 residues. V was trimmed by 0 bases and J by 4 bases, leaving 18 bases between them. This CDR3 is CASSQDSDSSHLTEAFF. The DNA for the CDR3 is TGCGCCAGCAGCCAAGACTCCGACAGTTCCCATCTCACTGAAGCTTTCTTT.

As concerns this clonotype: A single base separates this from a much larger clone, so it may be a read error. CDR3 DNA: TGCCCCAGCAGTGGGACAGGGTCTAAAGAGACCCAGTACTTC. The encoded protein is CPSSGTGSKETQYF. This chain connects TRBV10-1 to TRBJ2-5, with 9 bases identical to TRBD1. The germline CDR1 and CDR2 sequences are WNHNN and SYGVQD (reference sequence). The CDR3 has 14 residues.

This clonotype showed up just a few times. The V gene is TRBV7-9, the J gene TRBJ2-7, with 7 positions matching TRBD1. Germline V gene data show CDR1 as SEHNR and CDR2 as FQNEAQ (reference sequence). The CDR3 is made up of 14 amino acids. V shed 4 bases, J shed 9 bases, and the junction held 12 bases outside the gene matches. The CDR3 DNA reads TGTGCCAGCAGCTCCGCTAGGGGGCTCAACGTGCAGTACTTC. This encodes CASSSARGLNVQYF. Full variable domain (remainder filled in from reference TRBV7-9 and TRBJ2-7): DTGVSQNPRHKITKRGQNVTFRCDPISEHNRLYWYRQTLGQGPEFLTYFQNEAQLEKSRLLSDRFSAERPKGSFSTLEIQRTEQGDSAMYLCASSSARGLNVQYFGPGTRLTVT.

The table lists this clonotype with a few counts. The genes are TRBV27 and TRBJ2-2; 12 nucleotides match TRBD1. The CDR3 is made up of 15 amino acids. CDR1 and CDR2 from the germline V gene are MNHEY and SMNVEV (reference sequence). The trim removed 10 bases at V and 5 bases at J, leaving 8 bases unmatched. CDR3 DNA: TGTGCCACTCCCCGGGACAGGGGGCGAACCGGGGAGCTGTTTTTT. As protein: CATPRDRGRTGELFF.

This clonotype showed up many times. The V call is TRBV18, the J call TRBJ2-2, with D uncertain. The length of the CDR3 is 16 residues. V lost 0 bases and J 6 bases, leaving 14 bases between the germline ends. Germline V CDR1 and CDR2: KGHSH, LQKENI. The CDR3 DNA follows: TGTGCCAGCTCACCACCGCTGCTGTACCTCGCCGGGGAGCTGTTTTTT. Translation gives CASSPPLLYLAGELFF.

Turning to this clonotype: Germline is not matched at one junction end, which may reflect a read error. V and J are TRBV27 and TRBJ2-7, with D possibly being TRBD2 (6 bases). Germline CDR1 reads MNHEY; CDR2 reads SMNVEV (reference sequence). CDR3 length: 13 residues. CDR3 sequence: CASSLSGVSEQYF. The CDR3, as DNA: TGTGCCAGCAGTCTATCGGGGGTGAGCGAGCAGTACTTC.

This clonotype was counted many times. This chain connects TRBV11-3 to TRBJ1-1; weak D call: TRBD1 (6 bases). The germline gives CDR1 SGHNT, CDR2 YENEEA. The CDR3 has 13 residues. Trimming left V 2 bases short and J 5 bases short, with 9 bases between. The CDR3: CASSLSGVTEAFF. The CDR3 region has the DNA TGTGCCAGCAGCTTATCAGGGGTAACTGAAGCTTTCTTT.

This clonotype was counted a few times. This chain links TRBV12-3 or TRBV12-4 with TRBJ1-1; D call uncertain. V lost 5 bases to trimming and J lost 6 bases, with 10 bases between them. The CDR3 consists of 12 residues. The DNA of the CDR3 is TGTGCCAGCAGTCTACCCCTATCTGAAGCTTTCTTT. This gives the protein CASSLPLSEAFF.

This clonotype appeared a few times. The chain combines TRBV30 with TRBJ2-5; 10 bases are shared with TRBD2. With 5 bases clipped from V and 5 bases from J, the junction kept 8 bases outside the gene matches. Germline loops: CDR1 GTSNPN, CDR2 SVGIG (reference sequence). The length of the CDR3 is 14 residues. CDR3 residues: CAWDSGRGGETQYF. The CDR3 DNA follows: TGTGCCTGGGACAGCGGGAGGGGGGGGGAGACCCAGTACTTC.

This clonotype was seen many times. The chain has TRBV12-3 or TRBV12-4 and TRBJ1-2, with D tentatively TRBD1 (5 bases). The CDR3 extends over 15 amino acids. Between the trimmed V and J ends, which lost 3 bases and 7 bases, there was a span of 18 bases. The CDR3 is CASSFRLEARGGYTF. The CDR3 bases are TGTGCCAGCAGTTTCCGGCTGGAGGCGAGGGGTGGCTACACCTTC.

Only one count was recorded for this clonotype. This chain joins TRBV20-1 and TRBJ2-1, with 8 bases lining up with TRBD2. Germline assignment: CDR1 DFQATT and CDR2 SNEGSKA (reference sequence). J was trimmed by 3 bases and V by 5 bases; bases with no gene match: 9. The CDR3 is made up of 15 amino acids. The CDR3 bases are TGCAGTGCTGGGAGACGGGAGGGCCTCTACAATGAGCAGTTCTTC. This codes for CSAGRREGLYNEQFF.

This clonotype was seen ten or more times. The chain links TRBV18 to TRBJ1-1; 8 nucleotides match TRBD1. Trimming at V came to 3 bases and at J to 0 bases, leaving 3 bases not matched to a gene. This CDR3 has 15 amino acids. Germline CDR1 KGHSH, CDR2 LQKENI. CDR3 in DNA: TGTGCCAGCTCACCCCCGACAGGGGTGAACACTGAAGCTTTCTTT. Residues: CASSPPTGVNTEAFF.

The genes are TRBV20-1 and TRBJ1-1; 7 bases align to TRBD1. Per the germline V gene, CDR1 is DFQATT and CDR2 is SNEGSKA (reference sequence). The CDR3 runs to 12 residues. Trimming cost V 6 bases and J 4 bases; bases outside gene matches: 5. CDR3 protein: CSAGGFATEAFF. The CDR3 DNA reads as TGCAGTGCAGGGGGCTTTGCCACTGAAGCTTTCTTT.

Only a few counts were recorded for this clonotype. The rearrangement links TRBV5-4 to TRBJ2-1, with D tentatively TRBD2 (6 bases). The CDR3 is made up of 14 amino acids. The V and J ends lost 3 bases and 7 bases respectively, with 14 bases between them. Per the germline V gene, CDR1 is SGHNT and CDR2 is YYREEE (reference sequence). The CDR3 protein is CASSYGSGQNEQFF. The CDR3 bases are TGTGCCAGCAGCTACGGGAGCGGGCAAAATGAGCAGTTCTTC.

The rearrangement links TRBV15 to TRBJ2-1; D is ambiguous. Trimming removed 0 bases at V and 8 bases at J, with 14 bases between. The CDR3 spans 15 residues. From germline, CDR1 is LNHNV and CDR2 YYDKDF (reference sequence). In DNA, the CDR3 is TGTGCCACCAGCAGAGATCTGGGGAAGGCGGATGAGCAGTTCTTC. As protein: CATSRDLGKADEQFF. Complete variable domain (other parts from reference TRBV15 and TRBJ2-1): DAMVIQNPRYQVTQFGKPVTLSCSQTLNHNVMYWYQQKSSQAPKLLFHYYDKDFNNEADTPDNFQSRRPNTSFCFLDIRSPGLGDTAMYLCATSRDLGKADEQFFGPGTRLTVL.

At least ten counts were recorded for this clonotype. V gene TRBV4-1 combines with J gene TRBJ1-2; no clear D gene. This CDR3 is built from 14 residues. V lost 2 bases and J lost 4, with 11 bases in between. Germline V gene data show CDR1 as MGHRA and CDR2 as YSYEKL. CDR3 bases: TGCGCCAGCAGCCAAAATTTGGGTACCTATGGCTACACCTTC. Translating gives CASSQNLGTYGYTF.